The 8 T cell receptor beta chains below come from one sample, sequenced in a study of cytomegalovirus exposure and HLA in healthy donors. Researchers ran the PCR with 60 Vbeta and 13 Jbeta primers. Method: immunoSEQ multiplex PCR; TCRdb's copy keeps in-frame clones and lacks some. The table shows some 130,000 clones, with approximately 84% occurring only once. The sequencing input was PBMCs. Receptor source: a boy between 2 and 15 years old in good health and CMV-seronegative.

This sequence joins TRBV25-1 and TRBJ2-1, with D maybe TRBD2 (6 bases). Per the germline V gene, CDR1 is MGHDK and CDR2 is SYGVNS. The CDR3 covers 15 residues. Trimming took 6 bases from V and 4 from J, leaving 16 bases between them. CDR3 residues: CASSAHGTLYNEQFF. CDR3 DNA sequence: TGTGCCAGCAGCGCACACGGGACTCTTTACAATGAGCAGTTCTTC.

This clone was detected only once. V usage is TRBV6-5 and J usage is TRBJ1-2; 7 bases are shared with TRBD1. The germline CDR1 and CDR2 sequences are MNHEY and SVGAGI. The V gene end was trimmed by 0 bases and the J gene end by 4 bases; junction bases not matched to a gene: 8. The CDR3 has 16 residues. The CDR3 DNA reads as TGTGCCAGCAGTTACTCGCAAGGGGGCGCCGGCTATGGCTACACCTTC. It is translated as CASSYSQGGAGYGYTF.

The J gene is TRBJ1-2, the V gene TRBV6-1, with 10 bases identical to TRBD1. CDR1 and CDR2 from the germline V gene are MNHNS and SASEGT. After removal of 6 bases from V and 7 bases from J, the junction contained 8 bases not matched to a gene. The CDR3 totals 14 residues. This CDR3 is CASSPGTGVLGYTF. The CDR3 region has the DNA TGTGCCAGCAGCCCAGGGACAGGGGTCCTTGGCTACACCTTC.

This clone was observed once. The J gene is TRBJ1-1, the V gene TRBV9; D is possibly TRBD1 (5 bases). Germline CDR1 reads SGDLS; CDR2 reads YYNGEE. The CDR3 extends over 15 amino acids. V was trimmed by 4 bases and J by 4 bases, leaving 17 bases between them. CDR3 sequence reads: CASSPVGPGGTEAFF. The CDR3 nucleotides are TGTGCCAGCAGCCCCGTGGGGCCGGGAGGCACTGAAGCTTTCTTT.

The V and J genes are TRBV5-1 and TRBJ1-1; tentative D call: TRBD1 (6 bases). The CDR3 has 14 residues. V was shortened by 3 bases and J by 3 bases, with 12 bases between the two germline ends. Germline V gene sequence: CDR1 SGHRS, CDR2 YFSETQ. The CDR3 protein is CASSWGQAHTEAFF. CDR3 sequence (DNA): TGCGCCAGCAGCTGGGGGCAGGCCCACACTGAAGCTTTCTTT. The complete variable domain, with remaining parts taken from reference TRBV5-1 and TRBJ1-1, reads KAGVTQTPRYLIKTRGQQVTLSCSPISGHRSVSWYQQTPGQGLQFLFEYFSETQRNKGNFPGRFSGRQFSNSRSEMNVSTLELGDSALYLCASSWGQAHTEAFFGQGTRLTVV.

The rearrangement links TRBV6-6 to TRBJ2-5; the D gene is possibly TRBD1 (6 bases). CDR1 and CDR2 from the germline V gene are MNHNY and SVGAGI (reference sequence). CDR3 length equals 13 residues. Trimming took 10 bases from V and 2 from J, leaving 14 bases between them. The chain's CDR3 is CATGQGGQETQYF. CDR3 coding DNA: TGTGCCACGGGACAAGGGGGACAAGAGACCCAGTACTTC.

As for this clone: The junction departs from germline at one end; a sequencing error may be responsible. This chain links TRBV7-9 with TRBJ2-1; 7 bases are shared with TRBD2. The CDR3 runs 11 residues. In germline, CDR1 is SEHNR, CDR2 FQNEAQ (reference sequence). This CDR3 is CSSSLGGEQFF. The DNA for the CDR3 is TGTTCCAGCAGCCTCGGGGGGGAGCAGTTCTTC.

V and J are TRBV4-2 and TRBJ2-2; TRBD2 might be the D (6 bases). Germline loops: CDR1 LGHNA, CDR2 YNFKEQ. Between the trimmed V and J ends, which lost 0 bases and 6 bases, there was a span of 17 bases. CDR3 length equals 17 residues. CDR3 region: CASSQEEGSYFAGELFF. CDR3 nucleotide sequence: TGTGCCAGCAGCCAAGAGGAGGGGAGTTATTTCGCCGGGGAGCTGTTTTTT.